Presented here are 6 T cell receptor beta chains from one specimen sequenced in a study of graft-versus-host responses after intestinal transplantation. The protocol was immunoSEQ multiplex PCR, while the TCRdb copy is restricted to in-frame clones and leaves out a portion. The data show 130,000 or so clones, nearly 95% seen once. The antigens for these receptors are not known. Source: unstimulated CD4+ T cells sorted from spleen or lymph node cells, taken before intestinal transplant. These receptors all come from a human donor who received an intestinal transplant.

This chain links TRBV21-1 with TRBJ2-2. TRBV21-1 is designated a pseudogene. This CDR3 region has 16 residues. CDR3 residues: CASSKVPRLGTGELFF. The CDR3 region has the DNA TGTGCCAGCAGCAAAGTTCCCCGGCTGGGGACCGGGGAGCTGTTTTTT.

The chain combines TRBV5-6 with TRBJ2-7; no firm D call. V was pared by 0 bases and J by 3 bases, with 7 bases between. CDR1 is SGHDT, CDR2 YYEEEE, per germline. CDR3 size: 13 residues. The CDR3 spells CASSLGQNYEQYF. CDR3 in DNA: TGTGCCAGCAGCTTGGGACAAAACTACGAGCAGTACTTC.

This chain joins TRBV9 and TRBJ2-2; D may match TRBD1 or TRBD2 (5 bases each). Trimming shortened V by 6 bases and J by 4 bases, and 16 bases separated the two germline ends. Germline V gene sequence: CDR1 SGDLS, CDR2 YYNGEE. The CDR3 is made up of 15 amino acids. The CDR3, as DNA: TGTGCCAGCACCCCGAGCGAGGGGAGCACCGGGGAGCTGTTTTTT. Encoded protein: CASTPSEGSTGELFF.

The V and J genes are TRBV7-8 and TRBJ1-6; tentative D call: TRBD1 (5 bases). V dropped 0 bases and J dropped 10 bases, with 13 bases sitting between them. Germline CDR1 is SGHVS and CDR2 is FQNEAQ. The CDR3 totals 15 residues. CDR3 protein: CASSLAGGSRSPLHF. The CDR3 coding sequence is TGTGCCAGCAGCTTAGCGGGGGGATCCAGGTCACCCCTCCACTTT.

This rearrangement joins TRBV5-5 to TRBJ1-3, with D tentatively TRBD1 (5 bases). The germline V and J ends were trimmed by 0 bases and 7 bases, with 14 bases remaining between them. This CDR3 contains 15 residues. Per the germline V gene, CDR1 is SGHKS and CDR2 is YYEKEE (reference sequence). Written as DNA, the CDR3 is TGTGCCAGCAGCTTGGTCGGCAGAGGGGACAACACCATATATTTT. Amino acid sequence: CASSLVGRGDNTIYF.

The chain recombines TRBV5-1 with TRBJ2-1; 13 bases are shared with TRBD2. The CDR3 totals 16 residues. Looked up from germline, CDR1 is SGHRS and CDR2 is YFSETQ. With 4 bases clipped from V and 8 bases from J, the junction kept 9 bases outside the gene matches. This chain's CDR3 is CASSGRTSGSRDEQFF. The CDR3, as DNA: TGCGCCAGCAGCGGGAGGACTAGCGGGAGTCGGGATGAGCAGTTCTTC.